Listed here are 2 T cell receptor beta chains from one sample, sequenced in a study of shared clonotypes between healthy human individuals. The assay was immunoSEQ multiplex PCR, and TCRdb's table has in-frame clones only and misses some. Of about 110,000 clones listed, 55% to 80% are singletons. The sequenced material came from memory CD8+ T cells sorted from blood. Noted subset: CD45RO+ cells pooled with CCR7-negative TemRA cells. The receptors derive from a woman aged 30 to 39 in good health.

The chain has TRBV7-3 and TRBJ2-1, with TRBD2 matching 9 bases. Germline CDR1 reads SGHTA; CDR2 reads FQGTGA. V shed 1 base and J 2 bases; nucleotides not matched to a gene: 6. The length of the CDR3 is 17 residues. The CDR3 DNA reads TGTGCCAGCAGCTTAAGTCGGGCTAGCGGGACCTACAATGAGCAGTTCTTC. It is translated as CASSLSRASGTYNEQFF.

The chain recombines TRBV25-1 with TRBJ2-7; no clear D gene. CDR3 length equals 15 residues. The germline V and J ends were trimmed by 3 bases and 4 bases, with 16 bases remaining between them. Germline V gives CDR1 MGHDK, CDR2 SYGVNS. CDR3 amino acids: CASSDRVGGAYEQYF. CDR3 coding DNA: TGTGCCAGCAGTGATAGGGTGGGCGGAGCATACGAGCAGTACTTC.